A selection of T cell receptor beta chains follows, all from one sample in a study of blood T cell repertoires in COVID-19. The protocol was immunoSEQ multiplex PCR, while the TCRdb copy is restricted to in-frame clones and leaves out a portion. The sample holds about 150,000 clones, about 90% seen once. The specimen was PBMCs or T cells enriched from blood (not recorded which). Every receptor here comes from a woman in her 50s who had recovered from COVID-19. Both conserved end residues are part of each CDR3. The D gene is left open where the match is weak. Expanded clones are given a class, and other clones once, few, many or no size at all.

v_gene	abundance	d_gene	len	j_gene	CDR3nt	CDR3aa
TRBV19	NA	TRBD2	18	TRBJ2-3	TGTGCCAGTAGAACTACCGGACTAGCGGGAAGAGGCACAGATACGCAGTATTTT	CASRTTGLAGRGTDTQYF
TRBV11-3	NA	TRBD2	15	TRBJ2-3	TGTGCCAGCAGCTCGGGGGGTGGCTTCACAGATACGCAGTATTTT	CASSSGGGFTDTQYF
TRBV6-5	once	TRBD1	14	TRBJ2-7	TGTGCCAGCAGACAGGGGGCTAGCTCCTACGAGCAGTACTTC	CASRQGASSYEQYF
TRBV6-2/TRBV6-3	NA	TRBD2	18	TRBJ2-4	TGTGCCAGCAGTAGACTAGCGGGGGATGAACTTTCCAAAAACATTCAGTACTTC	CASSRLAGDELSKNIQYF
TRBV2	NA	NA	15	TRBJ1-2	TGTGCCAGTGGGTATGACGGGGGAGCTAACTATGGCTACACCTTC	CASGYDGGANYGYTF
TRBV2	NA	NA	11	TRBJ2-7	TGTGCCAGCGGGGCCTCCTACGAGCAGTACTTC	CASGASYEQYF
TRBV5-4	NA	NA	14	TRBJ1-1	TGTGCCAGCAGTGACGGGATGATTAACACTGAAGCTTTCTTT	CASSDGMINTEAFF
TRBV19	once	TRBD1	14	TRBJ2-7	TGTGCCAGTACCCCGGGACAGGGGATCTACGAGCAGTACTTC	CASTPGQGIYEQYF
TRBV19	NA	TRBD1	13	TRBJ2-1	TGTGCCAGTAGTATACGACAGGGCCTAGGGCAGTTCTTC	CASSIRQGLGQFF
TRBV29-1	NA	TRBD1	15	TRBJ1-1	TGCAGCGTACGAATGACACAGGGGGAGGACACTGAAGCTTTCTTT	CSVRMTQGEDTEAFF
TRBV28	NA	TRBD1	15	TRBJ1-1	TGTGCCAGCAGCCGTCGGGGACAGGGGAACACTGAAGCTTTCTTT	CASSRRGQGNTEAFF
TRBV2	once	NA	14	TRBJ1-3	TGTGCCAGCAGTGTCGGACTGTCGGGAAACACCATATATTTT	CASSVGLSGNTIYF
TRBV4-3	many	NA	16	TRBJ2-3	TGCGCCAGCAGCCAAGATTTATCACTAGTCTCCGCTACGCAGTATTTT	CASSQDLSLVSATQYF
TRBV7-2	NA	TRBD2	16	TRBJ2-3	TGTGCCAGCAGCTTAACCGGGACTAGCGGTACAGATACGCAGTATTTT	CASSLTGTSGTDTQYF
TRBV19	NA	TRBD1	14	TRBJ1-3	TGTGCCAGGCCGGGGACAGGGTATAGAAACACCATATATTTT	CARPGTGYRNTIYF
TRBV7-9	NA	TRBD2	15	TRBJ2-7	TGTGCCAGCAGCTTCCCGGGGGGGGAGCGCTACGAGCAGTACTTC	CASSFPGGERYEQYF
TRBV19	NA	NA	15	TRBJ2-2	TGTGCCAGTAGTAGACAGGACTTGAACACCGGGGAGCTGTTTTTT	CASSRQDLNTGELFF
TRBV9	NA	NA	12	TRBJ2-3	TGTGCCAGCAGCCCCTACACAGATACGCAGTATTTT	CASSPYTDTQYF
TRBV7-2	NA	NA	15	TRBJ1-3	TGTGCCAGCAGCTTAGACAGAGGGTCTGGAAACACCATATATTTT	CASSLDRGSGNTIYF
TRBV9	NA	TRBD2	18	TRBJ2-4	TGTGCCAGCAGCGTAGGTCGTGCGGGAGGCCCTGACGGAAACATTCAGTACTTC	CASSVGRAGGPDGNIQYF
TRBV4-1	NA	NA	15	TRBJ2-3	TGCGCCAGCAGCCAAGGGGGGGTTGTCCCAGATACGCAGTATTTT	CASSQGGVVPDTQYF
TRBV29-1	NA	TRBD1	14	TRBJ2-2	TGCAGCGTCAGGGGGCAGCAAGGCACCGGGGAGCTGTTTTTT	CSVRGQQGTGELFF
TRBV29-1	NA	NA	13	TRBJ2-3	TGCAGCGTTGACCCAGGATCCACAGATACGCAGTATTTT	CSVDPGSTDTQYF
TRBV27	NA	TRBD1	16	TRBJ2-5	TGTGCCAGCAGTGATTACAGGGGTAAGGAGCAAGAGACCCAGTACTTC	CASSDYRGKEQETQYF
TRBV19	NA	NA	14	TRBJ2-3	TGTGCCAGTAGTAGGAGACAGAAAGCAGATACGCAGTATTTT	CASSRRQKADTQYF
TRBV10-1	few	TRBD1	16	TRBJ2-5	TGCGCCAGCAGTGAGGGACACGGACAGGGCCAAGAGACCCAGTACTTC	CASSEGHGQGQETQYF
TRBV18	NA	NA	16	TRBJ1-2	TGTGCCAGCTCACACCTTACTCGGGTTACAGGGTATGGCTACACCTTC	CASSHLTRVTGYGYTF
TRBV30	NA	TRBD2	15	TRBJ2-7	TGTGCCTGGAAAAAGCCGGGACTAGCGGGAGGAGAGCAGTACTTC	CAWKKPGLAGGEQYF
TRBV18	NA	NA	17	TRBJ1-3	TGTGCCAGCTCACCAAGCTCCGGCGGATCGGCAGGAAACACCATATATTTT	CASSPSSGGSAGNTIYF
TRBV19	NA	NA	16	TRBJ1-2	TGTGCCAGTAGTATAGTTCGCTACGGAGCAAAGTATGGCTACACCTTC	CASSIVRYGAKYGYTF
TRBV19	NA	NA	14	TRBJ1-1	TGTGCCACCAACCCGGACAGCTCGAACACTGAAGCTTTCTTT	CATNPDSSNTEAFF
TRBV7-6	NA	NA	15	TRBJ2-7	TGTGCCAGCAGCCTCCCTAGCGAGTGGAGCTACGAGCAGTACTTC	CASSLPSEWSYEQYF
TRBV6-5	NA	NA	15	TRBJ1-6	TGTGCCAGCAGTTACACCCGGGGGGGAAACGGACCCCTCCACTTT	CASSYTRGGNGPLHF
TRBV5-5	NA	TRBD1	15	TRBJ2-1	TGTGCCAGCAGCTTGAGGGACAGATCCTACAATGAGCAGTTCTTC	CASSLRDRSYNEQFF
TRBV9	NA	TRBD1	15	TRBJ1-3	TGTGCCAGCAGCGACAGGGGAACCGCTGGAAACACCATATATTTT	CASSDRGTAGNTIYF
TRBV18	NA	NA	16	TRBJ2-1	TGTGCCAGCTCCCCGACTACGTTGGGCAAATACAATGAGCAGTTCTTC	CASSPTTLGKYNEQFF
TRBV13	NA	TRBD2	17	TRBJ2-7	TGTGCCAGCAGCTTAGGCCCTCGGGTTAGCGGGGCAGGGGAGCAGTACTTC	CASSLGPRVSGAGEQYF
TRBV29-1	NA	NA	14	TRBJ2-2	TGCAGCGTTGAGGACTCTGAAAAAACCGGGGAGCTGTTTTTT	CSVEDSEKTGELFF
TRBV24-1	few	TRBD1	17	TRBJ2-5	TGTGCCACCAGTGACCGGGGACAGCCCTCCTTCCAAGAGACCCAGTACTTC	CATSDRGQPSFQETQYF
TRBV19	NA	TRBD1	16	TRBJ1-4	TGTGCCAGTAGTTCTGGGGACAGGGCCAAAAGTGAAAAACTGTTTTTT	CASSSGDRAKSEKLFF
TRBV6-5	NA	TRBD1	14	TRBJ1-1	TGTGCCAGCCCCACACAGGGGTCATGGACTGAAGCTTTCTTT	CASPTQGSWTEAFF
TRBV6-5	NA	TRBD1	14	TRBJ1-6	TGTGCCAGCAGCGGACAGGGGATACAATCACCCCTCCACTTT	CASSGQGIQSPLHF
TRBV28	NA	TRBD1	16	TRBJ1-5	TGTGCCAGCAGTGAGGGGGACAGGGGCCCCTATCAGCCCCAGCATTTT	CASSEGDRGPYQPQHF
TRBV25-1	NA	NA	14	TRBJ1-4	TGTGCCAGCAGTGTCAGTAGGGGTAATGAAAAACTGTTTTTT	CASSVSRGNEKLFF
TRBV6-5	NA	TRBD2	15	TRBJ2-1	TGTGCCAGCAGACCGCACGCGGGAGTATACAATGAGCAGTTCTTC	CASRPHAGVYNEQFF
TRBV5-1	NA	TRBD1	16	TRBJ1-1	TGCGCCAGCAGCCAGGGACAGGCAAGGGATAACACTGAAGCTTTCTTT	CASSQGQARDNTEAFF
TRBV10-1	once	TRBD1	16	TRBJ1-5	TGCGCCAGCAGCAGGAGGGGGCAGGGGAGCAATCAGCCCCAGCATTTT	CASSRRGQGSNQPQHF
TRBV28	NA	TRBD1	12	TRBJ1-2	TGTGCCAGCAGAACAGGGGCTCGGGGCTACACCTTC	CASRTGARGYTF
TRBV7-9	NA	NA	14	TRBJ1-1	TGTGCCAGCAGCTCGCAGGGTGTGAACACTGAAGCTTTCTTT	CASSSQGVNTEAFF
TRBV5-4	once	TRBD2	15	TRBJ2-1	TGTGCCAGCAGCTGGACTAGCGGCAAGAACAATGAGCAGTTCTTC	CASSWTSGKNNEQFF
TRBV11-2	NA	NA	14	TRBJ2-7	TGTGCCAGCAGCTTAGAAAGCGGCTCCTACGAGCAGTACTTC	CASSLESGSYEQYF
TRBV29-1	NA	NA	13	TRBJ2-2	TGCAGCGTTGGGGGACACAACACCGGGGAGCTGTTTTTT	CSVGGHNTGELFF
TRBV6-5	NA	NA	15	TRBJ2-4	TGTGCCAGCATTCAAGGGTCAGCCGGGGATAGCATTCAGTACTTC	CASIQGSAGDSIQYF
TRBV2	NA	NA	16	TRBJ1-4	TGTGCCAGCAGGACCGGGACAACCTCAACTAATGAAAAACTGTTTTTT	CASRTGTTSTNEKLFF
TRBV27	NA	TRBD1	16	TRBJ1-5	TGTGCCAGCAGTACGTCCGGGACAGGGGCTTATCAGCCCCAGCATTTT	CASSTSGTGAYQPQHF
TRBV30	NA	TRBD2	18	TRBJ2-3	TGTGCCTGGAGTGTATCAAGGACTAGCGGGAGTAGAGGAGATACGCAGTATTTT	CAWSVSRTSGSRGDTQYF
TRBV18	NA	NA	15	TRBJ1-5	TGTGCCAGCTCACCATCATACAGGGGCAATCAGCCCCAGCATTTT	CASSPSYRGNQPQHF
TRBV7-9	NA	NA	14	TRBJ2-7	TGTGCCAGCAGCTCCGGAGCGGTTTCCTACGAGCAGTACTTC	CASSSGAVSYEQYF